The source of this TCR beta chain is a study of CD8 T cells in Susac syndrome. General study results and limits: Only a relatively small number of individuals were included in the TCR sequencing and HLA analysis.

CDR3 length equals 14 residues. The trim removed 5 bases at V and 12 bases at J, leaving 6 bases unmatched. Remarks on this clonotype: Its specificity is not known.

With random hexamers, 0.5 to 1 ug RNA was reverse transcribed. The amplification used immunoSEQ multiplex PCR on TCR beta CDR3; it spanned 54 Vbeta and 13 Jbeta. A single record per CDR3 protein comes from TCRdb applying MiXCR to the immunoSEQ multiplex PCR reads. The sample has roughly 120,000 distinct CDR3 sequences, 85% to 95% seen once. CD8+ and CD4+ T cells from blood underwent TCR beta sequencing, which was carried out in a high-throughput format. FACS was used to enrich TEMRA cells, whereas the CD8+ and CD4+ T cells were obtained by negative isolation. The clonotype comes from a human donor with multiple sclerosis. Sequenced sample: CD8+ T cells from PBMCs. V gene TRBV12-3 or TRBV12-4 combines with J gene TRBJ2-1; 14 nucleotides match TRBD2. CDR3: CASSPRLAGGRQFF. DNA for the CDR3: TGTGCCAGCAGTCCCCGACTAGCGGGGGGGCGGCAGTTCTTC.